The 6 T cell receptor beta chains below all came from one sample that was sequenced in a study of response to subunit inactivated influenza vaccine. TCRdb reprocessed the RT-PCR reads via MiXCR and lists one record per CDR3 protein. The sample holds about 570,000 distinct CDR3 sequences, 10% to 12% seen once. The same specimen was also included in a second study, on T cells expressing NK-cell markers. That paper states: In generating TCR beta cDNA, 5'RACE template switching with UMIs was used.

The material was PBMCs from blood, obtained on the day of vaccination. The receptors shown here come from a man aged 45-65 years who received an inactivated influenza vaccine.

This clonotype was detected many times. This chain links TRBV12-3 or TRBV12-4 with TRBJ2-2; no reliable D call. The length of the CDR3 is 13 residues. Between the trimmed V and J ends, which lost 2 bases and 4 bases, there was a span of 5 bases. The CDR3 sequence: CASSLSSTGELFF. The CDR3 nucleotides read TGTGCCAGCAGTTTATCAAGCACCGGGGAGCTGTTTTTT.

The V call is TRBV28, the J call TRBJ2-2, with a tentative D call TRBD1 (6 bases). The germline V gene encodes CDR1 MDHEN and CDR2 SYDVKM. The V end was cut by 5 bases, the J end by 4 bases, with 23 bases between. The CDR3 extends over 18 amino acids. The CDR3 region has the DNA TGTGCCAGCAGTGTCCCCCCCGAAATACAGGGTTTCACCGGGGAGCTGTTTTTT. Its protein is CASSVPPEIQGFTGELFF. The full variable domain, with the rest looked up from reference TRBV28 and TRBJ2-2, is DVKVTQSSRYLVKRTGEKVFLECVQDMDHENMFWYRQDPGLGLRLIYFSYDVKMKEKGDIPEGYSVSREKKERFSLILESASTNQTSMYLCASSVPPEIQGFTGELFFGEGSRLTVL.

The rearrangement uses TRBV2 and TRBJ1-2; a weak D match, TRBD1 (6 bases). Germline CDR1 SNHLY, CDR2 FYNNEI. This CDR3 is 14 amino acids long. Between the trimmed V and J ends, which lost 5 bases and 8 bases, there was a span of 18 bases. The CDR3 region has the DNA TGTGCCAGCAGTCCAAAGACGGGGGGCAGGGGCTACACCTTC. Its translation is CASSPKTGGRGYTF.

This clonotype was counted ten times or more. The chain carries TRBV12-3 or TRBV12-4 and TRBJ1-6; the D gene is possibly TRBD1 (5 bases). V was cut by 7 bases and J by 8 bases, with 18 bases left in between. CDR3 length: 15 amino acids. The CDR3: CASTIFGAMDSPLHF. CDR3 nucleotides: TGTGCCAGCACTATCTTCGGGGCCATGGATTCACCCCTCCACTTT.

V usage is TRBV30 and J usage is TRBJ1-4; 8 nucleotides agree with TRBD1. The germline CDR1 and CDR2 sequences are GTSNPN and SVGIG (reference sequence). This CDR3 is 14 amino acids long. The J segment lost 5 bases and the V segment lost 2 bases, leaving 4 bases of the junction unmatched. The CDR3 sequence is CAWSTGQGNEKLFF. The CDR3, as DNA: TGTGCCTGGAGTACCGGACAGGGAAATGAAAAACTGTTTTTT.

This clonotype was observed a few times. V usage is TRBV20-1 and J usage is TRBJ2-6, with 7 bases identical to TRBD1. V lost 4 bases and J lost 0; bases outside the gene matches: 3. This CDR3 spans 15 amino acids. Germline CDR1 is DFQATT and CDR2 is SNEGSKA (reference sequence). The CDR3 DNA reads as TGCAGTGCTACGTACAGGGGCTCTGGGGCCAACGTCCTGACTTTC. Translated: CSATYRGSGANVLTF.